Shown below are 21 T cell receptor beta chains from a single sample sequenced in a study of OX40 agonist ivuxolimab in advanced cancers. Repertoires were generated with immunoSEQ multiplex PCR, while TCRdb's copy carries only in-frame clones and drops some. The data contain tens of thousands of clones, 80% to 85% of them seen just once; the ten biggest clones take up more than 5.5%. This specimen was CD4+ or CD8+ T cells sorted from blood, taken in a trial of the OX40 agonist ivuxolimab. These receptors were obtained from an adult with an advanced solid tumor such as melanoma, head and neck, liver or kidney cancer.

The V call is TRBV11-2, the J call TRBJ1-1; TRBD1 matches at 8 bases. CDR3 length: 15 residues. V gave up 5 bases and J gave up 5 bases; unmatched junction bases: 10. CDR1 is SGHAT, CDR2 FQNNGV, per germline. CDR3 coding DNA: TGTGCCAGCAGCCCGGAGACAGGGGCATATACTGAAGCTTTCTTT. Translating it yields CASSPETGAYTEAFF.

The gene calls are TRBV5-1 and TRBJ2-1, with TRBD2 matching over 12 bases. This CDR3 comprises 15 residues. Trimming took 3 bases from V and 6 from J; bases not matched to a gene: 4. Germline lookup yields CDR1 SGHRS and CDR2 YFSETQ. The CDR3 region is CASSSLAGGRNEQFF. The CDR3 nucleotides are TGCGCCAGCAGCTCTCTAGCGGGAGGGCGCAATGAGCAGTTCTTC.

This clone showed up just a few times. The chain joins TRBV19 to TRBJ1-3; perhaps TRBD1 as D (5 bases). Germline V lookup: CDR1 LNHDA, CDR2 SQIVND (reference sequence). The germline V and J ends were trimmed by 2 bases and 0 bases, with 11 bases remaining between them. The CDR3 has 16 residues. The CDR3: CASSISGGSSGNTIYF. The CDR3 DNA reads TGTGCCAGTAGTATATCGGGGGGAAGCTCTGGAAACACCATATATTTT.

This clone was observed a handful of times. The chain joins TRBV10-1 to TRBJ2-7, with 7 bases identical to TRBD1. J gave up 7 bases and V 5 bases, and 11 bases lay outside the gene matches. Germline-derived CDR1 and CDR2 are WNHNN and SYGVQD (reference sequence). This CDR3 comprises 14 residues. The CDR3 coding sequence is TGCGCCAGCAGTCCCACCACAGGGGTCGGGGAGCAGTACTTC. Its translation: CASSPTTGVGEQYF.

The chain couples TRBV5-1 to TRBJ2-5; D may correspond to TRBD1 or TRBD2 (5 bases each). This CDR3 contains 14 residues. Trimming stripped 8 bases from V and 9 bases from J, with 23 bases between. Per the germline V gene, CDR1 is SGHRS and CDR2 is YFSETQ. The CDR3 DNA reads TGCGCCAGTTCCGGGACGGACAACAAATGGGCCCAGTACTTC. Its protein is CASSGTDNKWAQYF.

V is TRBV4-2 and J is TRBJ2-3, with 7 positions matching TRBD1. Germline CDR1 and CDR2: LGHNA and YNFKEQ. Unmatched junction bases numbered 15, after V lost 7 bases and J lost 2 bases. This CDR3 region has 17 residues. The DNA for the CDR3 is TGTGCCAGCAACCATCTTCCCCTAGGACAGGACACAGATACGCAGTATTTT. It translates to CASNHLPLGQDTDTQYF.

The chain couples TRBV7-6 to TRBJ2-7; D is undetermined. Germline V gene data show CDR1 as SGHVS and CDR2 as FNYEAQ. V was pared by 6 bases and J by 3 bases, with 9 bases between. The CDR3 totals 12 residues. The chain's CDR3 is CASSWAGYEQYF. The CDR3, as DNA: TGTGCCAGCAGTTGGGCTGGCTACGAGCAGTACTTC.

V is TRBV30 and J is TRBJ2-7, with unresolved D. The V gene lost 3 bases and the J gene lost 7 bases, with 10 bases spanning the gap. The CDR3 consists of 11 residues. The germline gives CDR1 GTSNPN, CDR2 SVGIG (reference sequence). The CDR3 coding sequence is TGTGCCTGGAGCCGACCCAGGGAGCAGTACTTC. Its protein is CAWSRPREQYF.

This chain links TRBV6-6 with TRBJ2-1, with D perhaps being TRBD1 or TRBD2 (5 bases each). Trimming stripped 0 bases from V and 0 bases from J, with 9 bases between. CDR1 is MNHNY and CDR2 is SVGAGI in the germline V gene (reference sequence). The CDR3 sequence is 16 residues long. CDR3 nucleotides: TGTGCCAGCAGTTACTCGGGGGATAGCTCCTACAATGAGCAGTTCTTC. Amino acids: CASSYSGDSSYNEQFF.

This clone was found once. This sample includes further DNA sequences coding for the same CDR3. V is TRBV7-9 and J is TRBJ2-1; TRBD2 aligns across 7 bases. This CDR3 region has 15 residues. V was clipped by 5 bases and J by 2 bases; unmatched bases: 6. Per the germline V gene, CDR1 is SEHNR and CDR2 is FQNEAQ (reference sequence). The CDR3 DNA reads TGTGCCAGCAGCGGGAGTGGGAGGGCCTACAATGAGCAGTTCTTC. Its translation is CASSGSGRAYNEQFF. The full variable domain, in which reference TRBV7-9 and TRBJ2-1 provide the parts outside the CDR3, is DTGVSQNPRHKITKRGQNVTFRCDPISEHNRLYWYRQTLGQGPEFLTYFQNEAQLEKSRLLSDRFSAERPKGSFSTLEIQRTEQGDSAMYLCASSGSGRAYNEQFFGPGTRLTVL.

The chain recombines TRBV10-3 with TRBJ1-2; TRBD1 aligns across 7 bases. The germline V gene encodes CDR1 ENHRY and CDR2 SYGVKD. The CDR3 is 14 residues long. Trimming took 0 bases from V and 12 from J; bases not matched to a gene: 10. The chain's CDR3 is CAISESILRGQHTF. The CDR3 bases are TGTGCCATCAGTGAGTCGATTCTTAGGGGGCAGCACACCTTC.

V and J are TRBV5-1 and TRBJ2-1, with 7 bases fitting TRBD1. Germline-derived CDR1 and CDR2 are SGHRS and YFSETQ. Germline trimming cut 0 bases from V and 5 bases from J; bases unmatched to any gene: 5. The CDR3 has 15 residues. CDR3 in DNA: TGCGCCAGCAGCTTGGTAGGGGGCGAAAACAATGAGCAGTTCTTC. Translation gives CASSLVGGENNEQFF.

The chain couples TRBV9 to TRBJ2-7; weak D call: TRBD2 (5 bases). Germline CDR1 reads SGDLS; CDR2 reads YYNGEE. The CDR3 loop spans 14 amino acids. Trimming shortened V by 1 base and J by 5 bases, and 13 bases separated the two germline ends. DNA for the CDR3: TGTGCCAGCAGCGTAAGGTGGGAGTCCCACGAGCAGTACTTC. Encoded protein: CASSVRWESHEQYF.

The chain links TRBV18 to TRBJ2-4; 9 bases are shared with TRBD1. V shed 6 bases and J 5 bases; nucleotides not matched to a gene: 8. Germline CDR1 and CDR2: KGHSH and LQKENI. The CDR3 length is 15 residues. CDR3 sequence (DNA): TGTGCCAGCTCCGCGACAGGGGGAGCACAAAACATTCAGTACTTC. Translated: CASSATGGAQNIQYF.

The CDR3 DNA reads TGCGCCAGCAGCCAAGATCCGACAGCTTACTACGAGCAGTACTTC. It translates to CASSQDPTAYYEQYF. The V gene is TRBV4-3, the J gene TRBJ2-7, with D perhaps TRBD1 (5 bases). Germline CDR1 is LGHNA and CDR2 is YSLEER. V lost 0 bases and J 3 bases, leaving 12 bases between the germline ends. The length of the CDR3 is 15 residues.

V and J are TRBV5-1 and TRBJ1-2; 11 bases match TRBD1. The junction had 6 bases not matched to a gene; V was cut back by 4 bases and J by 7 bases. Germline CDR1 SGHRS, CDR2 YFSETQ. The CDR3 length is 14 residues. The CDR3 nucleotides read TGCGCCAGCAGCGGGACAGGGGGGAATGGTGGCTACACCTTC. Translation: CASSGTGGNGGYTF.

This chain links TRBV7-2 with TRBJ2-4; D may match TRBD1 or TRBD2 (5 bases each). Germline V gene sequence: CDR1 SGHTA, CDR2 FQGNSA. With 4 bases removed from V and 8 bases from J, the gap between germline ends came to 12 bases. CDR3 length equals 13 residues. The CDR3 nucleotides read TGTGCCAGCAGCTCCGAGTTGGGGGACATTCAGTACTTC. This translates into CASSSELGDIQYF.

The chain couples TRBV5-1 to TRBJ1-1, with D uncertain. This CDR3 has 14 residues. V lost 3 bases and J lost 1, with 10 bases in between. Germline lookup yields CDR1 SGHRS and CDR2 YFSETQ. In DNA form, the CDR3 reads TGCGCCAGCAGCTGGCGGTCCGAGAACACTGAAGCTTTCTTT. Translation gives CASSWRSENTEAFF.

The V call is TRBV10-1, the J call TRBJ2-3, with D perhaps matching TRBD1 or TRBD2 (5 bases each). Per germline, CDR1 WNHNN and CDR2 SYGVQD (reference sequence). This CDR3 comprises 15 residues. Trimming removed 2 bases from V and 1 base from J, with 10 bases in between. Here the CDR3 DNA reads TGCGCCAGCAGTGAGCGAGGGGTAGGCACAGATACGCAGTATTTT. This gives the protein CASSERGVGTDTQYF.

The chain joins TRBV5-1 to TRBJ2-7; D gene unclear. The CDR3 sequence is 13 residues long. Trimming took 0 bases from V and 1 from J, leaving 5 bases between them. The germline V gene has CDR1 SGHRS and CDR2 YFSETQ. The CDR3 sequence is CASSLEVSYEQYF. CDR3 bases: TGCGCCAGCAGCTTGGAGGTTTCCTACGAGCAGTACTTC.

The chain uses TRBV7-2 and TRBJ1-4, with a tentative D call TRBD1 (5 bases). The length of the CDR3 is 15 residues. The germline V gene has CDR1 SGHTA and CDR2 FQGNSA. With 5 bases removed from V and 6 bases from J, the gap between germline ends came to 16 bases. DNA of the CDR3: TGTGCCAGCAGCACCCCGGGACGGCGCTATGAAAAACTGTTTTTT. Residues: CASSTPGRRYEKLFF.